The T cell receptor beta chain under discussion was sequenced for a study of response to subunit inactivated influenza vaccine. Overall study results and limits: That few new T cells are recruited by each seasonal influenza vaccination was the authors' suggestion.

TCRdb ran MiXCR on the RT-PCR reads and lists one entry per CDR3 protein. This sample carries hundreds of thousands of distinct CDR3 sequences, about 8% of them seen once, and the ten largest clones take 10% to 15%. In its sample, this clonotype was seen many times. What it recognizes is unknown. CDR1 and CDR2 from the germline V gene are SGHRS and YFSETQ. The CDR3 has 15 amino acids. V lost 0 bases and J lost 0, with 9 bases in between. The V gene is TRBV5-1, the J gene TRBJ1-2; D remains ambiguous. This receptor was obtained from a man in his fifties or sixties who received an inactivated influenza vaccine. Material: PBMCs from blood, obtained around 25 months after vaccination. CDR3 region: CASSLASRANYGYTF. CDR3 DNA: TGCGCCAGCAGCTTGGCCTCCCGAGCTAACTATGGCTACACCTTC.